This TCR beta chain came from a study of blood T cell repertoires in COVID-19 (dated by TCRdb to about 2020). Regarding the complete study: Collaborator samples came from the United States, Italy and Spain and covered acute and convalescent phases of COVID-19. The sample metadata nearly always contained a de-identified subject ID, COVID-19 status, age in years and sex. Samples were obtained from the ongoing ImmuneRACE study (first 160 participants) and from some 1,200 subjects provided by 6 global collaborators. Deeply sampled blood TCRbeta repertoires from subjects exposed to, actively infected with, or recovered from COVID-19 were included in the dataset. The prospective study material was composed of cDNA or gDNA derived from T cells, B-cell-depleted T cells, or PBMCs. Where available, HLA class I and class II types were taken from metadata supplied by the sample provider and were not determined by assay-based typing. A freely available public database, intended as a resource for researchers studying the immune response to SARS-CoV-2, is where the repertoires were released.

Broader findings and caveats from the paper: How much clinical and demographic metadata was included differed by source and by participant, and the metadata was provided uncurated.

For this clone: No antigen is known for it. No much larger clone is present one base from it, and per-base qualities are unavailable.

Each collaborating institution followed its own protocols to collect whole blood in K2EDTA tubes. For TCRbeta analysis, collaborators shipped samples as frozen whole blood, isolated PBMCs, or DNA extracted from either of those sample types. Trimming removed 0 bases from V and 7 bases from J; the gene matches leave 8 bases unexplained. The germline V gene yields SGHTA for CDR1 and FQGTGA for CDR2. The CDR3 runs 16 amino acids, cysteine and phenylalanine included. The read is trimmed to its CDR3 DNA, 48 bases read in frame from base 1. The immunoSEQ Assay, a bias-controlled multiplex PCR, was used to amplify TCRbeta CDR3 regions from genomic DNA. The authors processed their data as follows. Nucleated cell counts per sample were estimated from amplification of reference gene primers within the assay. To quantify the absolute abundance of each unique TCRbeta CDR3 rearrangement, sequence reads were collapsed and filtered. Productive Simpson clonality was computed per sample as the square root of Simpson's diversity index over productive rearrangements. Here the immuneACCESS table is served through TCRdb, limited to in-frame sequences with V and J called. Missing clones are a known gap in these copies; in checked studies unresolved V genes cover under half, and the rest lacks a known reason. V, J and clone size were drawn from that table, and D and trimming were deduced from the DNA. This sample has around 120,000 clones in its table, and about 80% of those were observed once. Clones ranked in the top ten supply 25% of the sample.

The chain was built from TRBV7-3 and TRBJ2-1, and TRBD2 matches 8 of the central bases. This TCR was sampled from a human donor in a cohort sampled during active COVID-19. The sequenced sample consisted of peripheral blood. At the DNA level, the sequence is TGTGCCAGCAGCTTAACACCCTTAGCGGGACGGAATGAGCAGTTCTTC. The encoded protein is CASSLTPLAGRNEQFF.